The 30 T cell receptor beta chains below were found in one sample sequenced in a study of blood T cell repertoires in COVID-19. Produced via immunoSEQ multiplex PCR; TCRdb's table is partial and in-frame only. The repertoire holds around 60,000 clones, with more than 60% as singletons. The sequenced sample consisted of peripheral blood. The receptors stem from a woman aged 50 to 60 with active or convalescent COVID-19.

This chain links TRBV6-5 with TRBJ2-2, with 12 bases that match TRBD2. The CDR3 has 15 residues. V trimming: 4 bases; J trimming: 5 bases; junction bases outside the gene matches: 2. Germline V CDR1 and CDR2: MNHEY, SVGAGI. In nucleotides, the CDR3 is TGTGCCAGCAGTTCTGGACTAGCGGGGACCGGGGAGCTGTTTTTT. Its protein is CASSSGLAGTGELFF.

This clone appeared once. The chain has TRBV19 and TRBJ2-7, with TRBD1 identical over 10 bases. The CDR3 is 14 amino acids. Losses at the gene ends were 2 bases for V and 7 bases for J; bases not matched to a gene: 5. The germline CDR1 and CDR2 sequences are LNHDA and SQIVND (reference sequence). The CDR3 region is CASSISGQGPEQYF. The CDR3 region has the DNA TGTGCCAGTAGTATATCGGGACAGGGGCCGGAGCAGTACTTC.

This clone has just one count. This sequence joins TRBV28 and TRBJ1-3; 8 nucleotides align to TRBD1. This CDR3 has 18 amino acids. V trimming: 4 bases; J trimming: 0 bases; junction bases outside the gene matches: 11. Per germline, CDR1 MDHEN and CDR2 SYDVKM. The CDR3 DNA follows: TGTGCCAGCAGTTCCCTCAGGGGGCGCGTCGACTCTGGAAACACCATATATTTT. It codes for CASSSLRGRVDSGNTIYF.

This chain links TRBV5-4 with TRBJ2-3; a possible D gene is TRBD2 (5 bases). V shed 0 bases and J shed 2 bases, with 13 bases lying between them. Germline V gives CDR1 SGHNT, CDR2 YYREEE (reference sequence). This CDR3 contains 16 residues. The CDR3 nucleotides read TGTGCCAGCAGCTTGGGTATGGGAGCCAACACAGATACGCAGTATTTT. Its translation is CASSLGMGANTDTQYF.

The V and J genes are TRBV10-2 and TRBJ2-1, with 13 bases matching TRBD2. V dropped 2 bases and J dropped 8; count of bases not matched to a gene: 6. Germline V gene data show CDR1 as WSHSY and CDR2 as SAAADI. CDR3 size: 16 residues. The CDR3 nucleotides read TGCGCCAGCAGTGAGCAACTAGCGGGAGGGCCTGATGAGCAGTTCTTC. It yields the protein CASSEQLAGGPDEQFF.

DNA of the CDR3: TGTGCCAGCAGTATAGCGGGAGTTGGAGATACGCAGTATTTT. Protein product: CASSIAGVGDTQYF. The rearrangement uses TRBV6-2 or TRBV6-3 and TRBJ2-3; the match to TRBD2 covers 9 bases. The trim removed 5 bases at V and 5 bases at J, leaving 5 bases unmatched. The length of the CDR3 is 14 residues. Germline V gene sequence: CDR1 MNHEY, CDR2 SVGEGT.

J is TRBJ2-1 and V is TRBV5-4, with a weak D call TRBD1 (6 bases). V was shortened by 0 bases and J by 5 bases, with 9 bases between the two germline ends. Germline lookup yields CDR1 SGHNT and CDR2 YYREEE (reference sequence). This CDR3 comprises 14 residues. DNA of the CDR3: TGTGCCAGCAGCTTGGGCTACAGGGACAATGAGCAGTTCTTC. It is translated as CASSLGYRDNEQFF.

The rearrangement links TRBV9 to TRBJ2-5, with D perhaps matching TRBD2 (6 bases). V lost 3 bases to trimming and J lost 4 bases, with 22 bases between them. In germline, CDR1 is SGDLS, CDR2 YYNGEE. The CDR3 runs 17 residues. The CDR3 sequence: CASSGSPFPGVGETQYF. DNA of the CDR3: TGTGCCAGCAGCGGTAGTCCCTTTCCGGGAGTGGGAGAGACCCAGTACTTC.

Only one count was recorded for this clone. The rearrangement uses TRBV6-5 and TRBJ1-5; D might be TRBD1 (6 bases). The germline gives CDR1 MNHEY, CDR2 SVGAGI. V lost 7 bases and J 7 bases, leaving 14 bases between the germline ends. The CDR3 spans 13 residues. The CDR3 DNA reads as TGTGCCAGCACTGCAGGGGCTGGGCAGCCCCAGCATTTT. This codes for CASTAGAGQPQHF.

The chain combines TRBV5-1 with TRBJ1-5; D not certain. Trimming took 2 bases from V and 0 from J, leaving 3 bases between them. The CDR3 has 13 residues. The V gene's germline CDR1 is SGHRS and CDR2 YFSETQ. Written as DNA, the CDR3 is TGCGCCAGCAGCTTCGGTAGCAATCAGCCCCAGCATTTT. It specifies CASSFGSNQPQHF. The whole variable domain, filled in from reference TRBV5-1 and TRBJ1-5, reads KAGVTQTPRYLIKTRGQQVTLSCSPISGHRSVSWYQQTPGQGLQFLFEYFSETQRNKGNFPGRFSGRQFSNSRSEMNVSTLELGDSALYLCASSFGSNQPQHFGDGTRLSIL.

The rearrangement links TRBV28 to TRBJ2-3; 8 bases align to TRBD1. J was trimmed by 5 bases and V by 6 bases; bases with no gene match: 13. The CDR3 is made up of 16 amino acids. Germline V gene data show CDR1 as MDHEN and CDR2 as SYDVKM. In nucleotides, the CDR3 is TGTGCCAGCAGCTCTGGTTGGGACAGGACGATAGATACGCAGTATTTT. It codes for CASSSGWDRTIDTQYF.

This CDR3 is CASSLVLGSYNEQFF. DNA for the CDR3: TGTGCCAGCAGCTTAGTGCTAGGCTCCTACAATGAGCAGTTCTTC. The rearrangement uses TRBV7-2 and TRBJ2-1; no clear D gene. V lost 1 base and J 0 bases, leaving 7 bases between the germline ends. Germline lookup yields CDR1 SGHTA and CDR2 FQGNSA. The length of the CDR3 is 15 residues.

V usage is TRBV6-5 and J usage is TRBJ1-2; 9 nucleotides match TRBD1. J gave up 6 bases and V 6 bases, and 5 bases lay outside the gene matches. This CDR3 has 13 residues. The germline V gene has CDR1 MNHEY and CDR2 SVGAGI. CDR3 sequence (DNA): TGTGCCAGCAGGGACAGGGGAGGTCATGGCTACACCTTC. This encodes CASRDRGGHGYTF.

The table lists this clone with a count of one. The CDR3 reads CAWSVQGSQGNSPLHF. For the CDR3, the DNA is TGTGCCTGGAGTGTACAAGGGTCCCAGGGCAATTCACCCCTCCACTTT. The chain carries TRBV30 and TRBJ1-6, with a possible D match to TRBD1 (5 bases). From germline, CDR1 is GTSNPN and CDR2 SVGIG (reference sequence). The CDR3 contains 16 residues. V gave up 0 bases and J gave up 7 bases, with 16 bases separating them.

At least ten counts were recorded for this clone. This sequence joins TRBV19 and TRBJ1-1; 8 nucleotides align to TRBD1. Germline trimming cut 3 bases from V and 1 base from J; bases unmatched to any gene: 1. Germline V gene sequence: CDR1 LNHDA, CDR2 SQIVND (reference sequence). The CDR3 consists of 14 residues. The CDR3 loop is CASSITGGNTEAFF. CDR3 bases: TGTGCCAGTAGTATCACAGGGGGGAACACTGAAGCTTTCTTT.

The gene calls are TRBV25-1 and TRBJ1-1; TRBD1 matches 7 bases. CDR3 size: 15 residues. V lost 5 bases to trimming and J lost 1 base; unmatched junction nucleotides: 7. Germline CDR1 and CDR2: MGHDK and SYGVNS. The CDR3 nucleotides read TGTGCCAGCAGTCCTGCCACAGGGGCGAACACTGAAGCTTTCTTT. This translates into CASSPATGANTEAFF. The variable domain in full, with the rest retrieved from reference TRBV25-1 and TRBJ1-1, is EADIYQTPRYLVIGTGKKITLECSQTMGHDKMYWYQQDPGMELHLIHYSYGVNSTEKGDLSSESTVSRIRTEHFPLTLESARPSHTSQYLCASSPATGANTEAFFGQGTRLTVV.

The gene calls are TRBV30 and TRBJ1-6; a weak D match, TRBD1 (5 bases). The germline V and J ends were trimmed by 8 bases and 7 bases, with 18 bases remaining between them. This CDR3 contains 14 residues. CDR1 and CDR2 from the germline V gene are GTSNPN and SVGIG (reference sequence). CDR3 protein: CATGASEDNSPLHF. The CDR3 nucleotides read TGTGCCACTGGGGCGTCAGAAGACAATTCACCCCTCCACTTT.

V gene TRBV11-2 combines with J gene TRBJ1-4; perhaps TRBD1 as D (6 bases). The V gene's germline CDR1 is SGHAT and CDR2 FQNNGV. The CDR3 has 15 amino acids. V was clipped by 1 base and J by 8 bases, with 14 bases between them. CDR3 amino acids: CASSLGFRGTEKLFF. CDR3 nucleotides: TGTGCCAGCAGCTTAGGGTTCAGGGGAACCGAAAAACTGTTTTTT.

This chain uses TRBV10-1 with TRBJ1-5; D perhaps matches TRBD1 (5 bases). V lost 5 bases and J 3 bases, leaving 11 bases between the germline ends. The CDR3 runs 14 residues. Germline V gives CDR1 WNHNN, CDR2 SYGVQD (reference sequence). CDR3 loop: CASSPSDTNQPQHF. CDR3 DNA: TGCGCCAGCAGTCCTTCGGACACCAATCAGCCCCAGCATTTT.

V and J are TRBV28 and TRBJ2-7; 8 nucleotides align to TRBD1. J lost 0 bases, V lost 7 bases, and 5 bases had no gene match. CDR3 size: 14 residues. Germline V CDR1 and CDR2: MDHEN, SYDVKM. The CDR3: CASKTTGGSYEQYF. In DNA form, the CDR3 reads TGTGCCAGCAAGACTACAGGGGGCTCCTACGAGCAGTACTTC.

The J gene is TRBJ2-7, the V gene TRBV29-1, with D possibly matching TRBD2 (6 bases). There are 14 residues in the CDR3. The V end was cut by 4 bases, the J end by 3 bases, with 16 bases between. The germline gives CDR1 SQVTM, CDR2 ANQGSEA. The CDR3 DNA follows: TGCAGCGTTGTCGCTCTCGGGGGAATCTACGAGCAGTACTTC. Its protein is CSVVALGGIYEQYF.

This sequence joins TRBV15 and TRBJ1-1; D might be TRBD1 (6 bases). With 3 bases removed from V and 10 bases from J, the gap between germline ends came to 18 bases. CDR3 size: 14 residues. The germline gives CDR1 LNHNV, CDR2 YYDKDF (reference sequence). The DNA for the CDR3 is TGTGCCACCAGCAGCCGGCGGGGGGCAAATGTAGCTTTCTTT. Residues: CATSSRRGANVAFF.

The gene calls are TRBV2 and TRBJ1-3; no reliable D call. Germline V lookup: CDR1 SNHLY, CDR2 FYNNEI. V lost 7 bases, J lost 6 bases, and 10 bases lay in between. CDR3 size: 12 residues. In DNA, the CDR3 is TGTGCCAGCACTATAAACCCAAACACCATATATTTT. Translating it yields CASTINPNTIYF.

This clone was detected ten times or more. The CDR3 DNA sequence: TGTGCCAGTAGTATTTTAGGGACTTCGAACACCGGGGAGCTGTTTTTT. As protein: CASSILGTSNTGELFF. The V call is TRBV19, the J call TRBJ2-2; D possibly corresponds to TRBD2 (6 bases). CDR3 length: 16 residues. With 3 bases removed from V and 0 bases from J, the gap between germline ends came to 11 bases. Per germline, CDR1 LNHDA and CDR2 SQIVND (reference sequence).

In this sample, this clone turned up a few times. The chain has TRBV5-1 and TRBJ1-2, with TRBD1 as a possible D gene (5 bases). The V end was cut by 0 bases, the J end by 7 bases, with 13 bases between. The germline V gene encodes CDR1 SGHRS and CDR2 YFSETQ. The CDR3 runs to 14 residues. CDR3 amino acids: CASSLDRSWGGYTF. CDR3 DNA sequence: TGCGCCAGCAGCTTGGACAGGAGCTGGGGTGGCTACACCTTC.

The chain links TRBV6-6 to TRBJ2-1, with 12 bases matching TRBD1. This CDR3 is built from 14 residues. The germline gives CDR1 MNHNY, CDR2 SVGAGI (reference sequence). Trimming took 6 bases from V and 7 from J; bases not matched to a gene: 4. The CDR3 loop reads CASSLGQGANEQFF. The CDR3 coding sequence is TGTGCCAGCAGCCTGGGACAGGGGGCAAATGAGCAGTTCTTC.

The V gene is TRBV24-1, the J gene TRBJ2-5, with 7 bases aligning to TRBD1. J was trimmed by 5 bases and V by 5 bases; bases with no gene match: 7. CDR3 length equals 14 residues. Germline-derived CDR1 and CDR2 are KGHDR and SFDVKD. The CDR3 sequence: CATSATGAGETQYF. As DNA, the CDR3 is TGTGCCACCAGTGCTACAGGGGCCGGGGAGACCCAGTACTTC.

V gene TRBV7-9 combines with J gene TRBJ1-3; D remains unclear. V dropped 5 bases and J dropped 0 bases, with 11 bases sitting between them. Germline CDR1 reads SEHNR; CDR2 reads FQNEAQ (reference sequence). This CDR3 contains 15 residues. For the CDR3, the DNA is TGTGCCAGCAGCCCACGGGGTTACTCTGGAAACACCATATATTTT. Protein: CASSPRGYSGNTIYF.

The chain employs TRBV7-2 and TRBJ1-1, with D perhaps matching TRBD1 (5 bases). CDR1 is SGHTA, CDR2 FQGNSA, per germline. This CDR3 is 13 amino acids long. V lost 5 bases and J lost 3, with 10 bases in between. The CDR3 region has the DNA TGTGCCAGCAGCCTCAGGGAAGACACTGAAGCTTTCTTT. It specifies CASSLREDTEAFF.

In its sample, this clone was seen a few times. CDR3 sequence: CASSVGAAERNTEAFF. The CDR3 DNA reads TGTGCCAGCAGCGTAGGGGCTGCCGAAAGGAACACTGAAGCTTTCTTT. The V call is TRBV9, the J call TRBJ1-1; no reliable D call. V dropped 0 bases and J dropped 1 base, with 13 bases sitting between them. CDR1 is SGDLS, CDR2 YYNGEE, per germline. The CDR3 has 16 amino acids.